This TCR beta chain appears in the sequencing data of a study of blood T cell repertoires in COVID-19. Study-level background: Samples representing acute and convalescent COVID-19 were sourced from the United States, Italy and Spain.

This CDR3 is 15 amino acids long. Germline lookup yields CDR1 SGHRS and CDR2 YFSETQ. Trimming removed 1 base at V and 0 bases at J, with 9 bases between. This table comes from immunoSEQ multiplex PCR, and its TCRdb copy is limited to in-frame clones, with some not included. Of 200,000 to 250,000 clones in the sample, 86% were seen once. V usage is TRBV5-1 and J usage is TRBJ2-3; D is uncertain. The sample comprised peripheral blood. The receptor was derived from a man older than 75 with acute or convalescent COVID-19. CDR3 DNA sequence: TGCGCCAGCAGCTTGTTTTCTTCTAGCACAGATACGCAGTATTTT. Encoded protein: CASSLFSSSTDTQYF.